The rows below give T cell receptor beta chains drawn from one sample of a study of T cells in Graves' hyperthyroidism and ophthalmopathy. TCRdb called the multiplex PCR reads again in MiXCR, with one record for every CDR3 protein. The sample contains around 290,000 distinct CDR3 sequences, about 15% of which appear only once. The material sequenced was blood. The receptors derive from a woman aged 55-69 years with Graves' ophthalmopathy. Each CDR3 is given with its conserved first and last residue. D genes are given only for firm matches. Expanded clones are given a class, and other clones once, few, many or no size at all.

CDR3 protein: CASSLRTTEGEQFF
CDR3 DNA: TGTGCCAGCAGCTTAAGGACTACTGAAGGTGAGCAGTTCTTC
J gene: TRBJ2-1
clone size: -
V gene: TRBV11-3
D gene: -

CDR3 protein: CASSLASGGSYEQYF
CDR3 DNA: TGTGCCAGCAGCTTGGCTAGCGGGGGATCTTACGAGCAGTACTTC
J gene: TRBJ2-7
clone size: many
V gene: TRBV5-5
D gene: TRBD2

CDR3 protein: CASSSRAGLLAKNIQYF
CDR3 DNA: TGTGCCAGCAGCTCGAGAGCGGGGCTACTAGCCAAAAACATTCAGTACTTC
J gene: TRBJ2-4
clone size: -
V gene: TRBV11-2
D gene: TRBD2

CDR3 protein: CASSYLKDPGQAREQYF
CDR3 DNA: TGTGCCAGCAGTTACCTTAAGGACCCCGGGCAGGCTCGGGAGCAGTACTTC
J gene: TRBJ2-7
clone size: many
V gene: TRBV6-2/TRBV6-3
D gene: -

CDR3 protein: CASSGVQGGNTIYF
CDR3 DNA: TGTGCCAGCAGTGGGGTACAGGGAGGAAACACCATATATTTT
J gene: TRBJ1-3
clone size: -
V gene: TRBV27
D gene: -

CDR3 protein: CASSDVGGNTEAFF
CDR3 DNA: TGTGCCAGCAGTGATGTCGGAGGGAACACTGAAGCTTTCTTT
J gene: TRBJ1-1
clone size: many
V gene: TRBV2
D gene: -

CDR3 protein: CASSLATAMVGETQYF
CDR3 DNA: TGCGCCAGCAGCTTGGCCACCGCCATGGTCGGAGAGACCCAGTACTTC
J gene: TRBJ2-5
clone size: many
V gene: TRBV5-1
D gene: -

CDR3 protein: CASSYRDRSTDTQYF
CDR3 DNA: TGTGCCAGCAGTTACCGGGATAGAAGCACAGATACGCAGTATTTT
J gene: TRBJ2-3
clone size: many
V gene: TRBV28
D gene: -

CDR3 protein: CASSQDLRGAYEQYF
CDR3 DNA: TGCGCCAGCAGCCAAGATTTAAGGGGGGCCTACGAGCAGTACTTC
J gene: TRBJ2-7
clone size: few
V gene: TRBV4-3
D gene: -

CDR3 protein: CSVEFGSSYEQYF
CDR3 DNA: TGCAGCGTTGAGTTCGGGAGCAGTTACGAGCAGTACTTC
J gene: TRBJ2-7
clone size: -
V gene: TRBV29-1
D gene: -

CDR3 protein: CASSTRQGADTGELFF
CDR3 DNA: TGTGCCAGCAGCACTCGACAGGGGGCAGACACCGGGGAGCTGTTTTTT
J gene: TRBJ2-2
clone size: -
V gene: TRBV9
D gene: TRBD1

CDR3 protein: CASSFEADTQYF
CDR3 DNA: TGTGCCAGCAGCTTCGAGGCGGATACGCAGTATTTT
J gene: TRBJ2-3
clone size: many
V gene: TRBV7-9
D gene: -

CDR3 protein: CASSFTGTGDHEQYF
CDR3 DNA: TGTGCCAGCAGTTTCACCGGGACAGGGGACCACGAGCAGTACTTC
J gene: TRBJ2-7
clone size: many
V gene: TRBV6-1
D gene: TRBD1

CDR3 protein: CASSPSGGSYNEQFF
CDR3 DNA: TGCGCCAGCAGCCCCAGCGGGGGCTCCTACAATGAGCAGTTCTTC
J gene: TRBJ2-1
clone size: few
V gene: TRBV5-1
D gene: TRBD2

CDR3 protein: CASSLEVGVHEQYF
CDR3 DNA: TGCGCCAGCAGCTTGGAGGTGGGGGTCCACGAGCAGTACTTC
J gene: TRBJ2-7
clone size: many
V gene: TRBV5-1
D gene: -

CDR3 protein: CASSSGTSRETQYF
CDR3 DNA: TGTGCCAGCAGTTCCGGGACTAGCAGAGAGACCCAGTACTTC
J gene: TRBJ2-5
clone size: many
V gene: TRBV3-1
D gene: TRBD2

CDR3 protein: CAWSVGRGQETQYF
CDR3 DNA: TGTGCCTGGAGTGTAGGGAGGGGCCAAGAGACCCAGTACTTC
J gene: TRBJ2-5
clone size: many
V gene: TRBV30
D gene: TRBD2

CDR3 protein: CASSYSNSPGPYEQYF
CDR3 DNA: TGTGCCAGCAGTTACTCAAATTCCCCCGGACCCTACGAGCAGTACTTC
J gene: TRBJ2-7
clone size: few
V gene: TRBV6-6
D gene: -

CDR3 protein: CASSLGPNYVPETQYF
CDR3 DNA: TGTGCCAGCAGTTTGGGTCCTAACTATGTACCAGAGACCCAGTACTTC
J gene: TRBJ2-5
clone size: many
V gene: TRBV27
D gene: -

CDR3 protein: CASSLGRNQPQHF
CDR3 DNA: TGTGCCAGCAGCTTAGGCAGAAATCAGCCCCAGCATTTT
J gene: TRBJ1-5
clone size: many
V gene: TRBV7-9
D gene: -

CDR3 protein: CASNQSPSRDTQYF
CDR3 DNA: TGTGCCAGCAACCAGAGCCCGTCCCGAGATACGCAGTATTTT
J gene: TRBJ2-3
clone size: many
V gene: TRBV6-2/TRBV6-3
D gene: -

CDR3 protein: CAISGDRTIEAFF
CDR3 DNA: TGTGCCATCAGTGGGGACAGAACTATTGAAGCTTTCTTT
J gene: TRBJ1-1
clone size: -
V gene: TRBV10-3
D gene: TRBD1

CDR3 protein: CASSIGSSGGKTQYF
CDR3 DNA: TGTGCCAGTAGTATCGGATCTAGCGGGGGGAAGACCCAGTACTTC
J gene: TRBJ2-5
clone size: -
V gene: TRBV19
D gene: TRBD2

CDR3 protein: CAWDGGQSSYGYTF
CDR3 DNA: TGTGCCTGGGATGGAGGGCAGAGTAGTTATGGCTACACCTTC
J gene: TRBJ1-2
clone size: -
V gene: TRBV30
D gene: -

CDR3 protein: CASSLERTGNTIYF
CDR3 DNA: TGCGCCAGCAGCTTGGAGAGAACTGGAAACACCATATATTTT
J gene: TRBJ1-3
clone size: -
V gene: TRBV5-1
D gene: -

CDR3 protein: CASSELQNEQFF
CDR3 DNA: TGTGCCAGTAGTGAACTCCAGAATGAGCAGTTCTTC
J gene: TRBJ2-1
clone size: -
V gene: TRBV19
D gene: -

CDR3 protein: CSATGARGRETQYF
CDR3 DNA: TGCAGTGCTACGGGGGCGCGGGGTAGAGAGACCCAGTACTTC
J gene: TRBJ2-5
clone size: many
V gene: TRBV20-1
D gene: -